This TCR beta chain originates from a study of blood T cell repertoires in COVID-19. Study background: From the United States, Italy and Spain came samples of acute and convalescent COVID-19. From T cells, B-cell-depleted T cells, or PBMCs came the material, which was cDNA or gDNA.

Participants came from about 24 US areas, aged about 18 to 89 years. Clones were read by immunoSEQ multiplex PCR, and TCRdb kept only the in-frame ones, dropping some. The sample has about 130,000 clones; about four fifths are singletons. This CDR3 has 15 residues. Germline CDR1 and CDR2: MGHRA and YSYEKL. J lost 7 bases, V lost 0 bases, and 5 bases had no gene match. Sequencing input: PBMCs or T cells enriched from blood (not recorded which). The receptor was derived from a man aged 25 to 40 who had recovered from COVID-19. The rearrangement links TRBV4-1 to TRBJ1-2, with TRBD1 identical over 10 bases. The CDR3 spells CASSQETGGVGGYTF. DNA of the CDR3: TGCGCCAGCAGCCAAGAGACAGGGGGCGTTGGTGGCTACACCTTC.